The 20 T cell receptor beta chains listed next were all sequenced from one sample in a study of blood T cell repertoires in COVID-19 (dated by TCRdb to the early 2020s). The library was obtained by the immunoSEQ multiplex PCR assay. TCRdb's version of the immuneACCESS table is confined to in-frame rearrangements and falls short of the full clone set. An unresolved V gene accounts for under half of the shortfall where checked; the remainder is of unknown origin. This sample is represented by about 250,000 clones; around 86% of them were singletons. 3% of the sample belongs to the ten largest clones. Sequencing was done on a sample of peripheral blood. Source of these receptors: a woman in her 30s with active or convalescent COVID-19.

The chain recombines TRBV7-9 with TRBJ2-1, with D possibly being TRBD1 (7 bases). Germline V lookup: CDR1 SEHNR, CDR2 FQNEAQ (reference sequence). V was pared by 5 bases and J by 5 bases, with 19 bases between. The CDR3 runs to 16 residues. The CDR3 region has the DNA TGTGCCAGCAGCCCACCAGGAGGGGGCTTCAACAATGAGCAGTTCTTC. Its translation: CASSPPGGGFNNEQFF.

This chain joins TRBV4-2 and TRBJ1-3; D perhaps matches TRBD1 (5 bases). Trimming pared 4 bases from V and 8 bases from J, leaving 18 bases between. The CDR3 contains 15 residues. Germline V gene data show CDR1 as LGHNA and CDR2 as YNFKEQ. This CDR3 is CASSRAGPGVDTIYF. CDR3 nucleotides: TGTGCCAGCAGCCGAGCGGGACCGGGGGTCGACACCATATATTTT.

The V and J genes are TRBV29-1 and TRBJ1-1, with a tentative D call TRBD1 (6 bases). CDR1 and CDR2 (germline): SQVTM, ANQGSEA. The CDR3 contains 14 residues. Between the trimmed V and J ends, which lost 6 bases and 0 bases, there was a span of 14 bases. CDR3: CSVVTTGLNTEAFF. The CDR3 nucleotides read TGCAGCGTGGTGACTACAGGGTTGAACACTGAAGCTTTCTTT.

The chain carries TRBV2 and TRBJ1-2, with D tentatively TRBD1 (6 bases). CDR3 length: 14 amino acids. Germline values: CDR1 SNHLY, CDR2 FYNNEI. The V and J ends lost 6 bases and 7 bases respectively, with 18 bases between them. The CDR3 sequence is CASRGLRGNGGYTF. DNA of the CDR3: TGTGCCAGCAGGGGGCTCAGGGGTAACGGTGGCTACACCTTC.

V usage is TRBV4-1 and J usage is TRBJ2-2, with TRBD2 matching 10 bases. The V gene end was trimmed by 4 bases and the J gene end by 3 bases; junction bases not matched to a gene: 5. The germline CDR1 and CDR2 sequences are MGHRA and YSYEKL. CDR3 length: 16 amino acids. The CDR3 coding sequence is TGCGCCAGCAGCCTTGGACTAGCGGACGACACCGGGGAGCTGTTTTTT. Translation gives CASSLGLADDTGELFF.

J is TRBJ2-2 and V is TRBV28; possibly TRBD2 for D (5 bases). Germline values: CDR1 MDHEN, CDR2 SYDVKM. Trimming removed 5 bases at V and 9 bases at J, with 19 bases between. This CDR3 region has 15 residues. The CDR3 loop reads CASSPPGYLARELFF. The CDR3 region has the DNA TGTGCCAGCAGTCCTCCGGGATACCTGGCCCGGGAGCTGTTTTTT.

The rearrangement uses TRBV20-1 and TRBJ1-4; D is ambiguous. Looked up from germline, CDR1 is DFQATT and CDR2 is SNEGSKA (reference sequence). Trimming removed 3 bases from V and 3 bases from J, with 11 bases in between. This CDR3 region has 14 residues. The DNA of the CDR3 is TGCAGTGCTAGTACGGGGTGGCCTAATGAAAAACTGTTTTTT. This encodes CSASTGWPNEKLFF.

J is TRBJ1-1 and V is TRBV27; no reliable D call. The V gene lost 5 bases and the J gene lost 5 bases, with 15 bases spanning the gap. Germline V gene data show CDR1 as MNHEY and CDR2 as SMNVEV (reference sequence). The CDR3 length is 14 residues. The CDR3 sequence: CASSASIGGTEAFF. DNA for the CDR3: TGTGCCAGCAGTGCTTCGATCGGAGGGACTGAAGCTTTCTTT.

There are a few counts of this clone. The rearrangement uses TRBV10-1 and TRBJ1-2; D is unresolved. The V end lost 0 bases, the J end lost 4 bases, and 6 bases lay between the germline ends. Germline V gene sequence: CDR1 WNHNN, CDR2 SYGVQD (reference sequence). The CDR3 extends over 13 amino acids. The CDR3 nucleotides are TGCGCCAGCAGTGAGTCTTTGAGCTATGGCTACACCTTC. Amino acids: CASSESLSYGYTF.

This clone has a single count. J is TRBJ2-7 and V is TRBV28, with D perhaps matching TRBD2 (6 bases). Germline CDR1 is MDHEN and CDR2 is SYDVKM. There are 12 residues in the CDR3. Trimming took off 1 base at V and 13 bases at J, with 14 bases between the two ends. The CDR3 sequence is CASSLLEGPLYF. The CDR3, as DNA: TGTGCCAGCAGTTTATTGGAGGGCCCCCTATACTTC.

V is TRBV7-8 and J is TRBJ2-7; perhaps TRBD1 as D (5 bases). The V and J ends lost 2 bases and 3 bases respectively, with 23 bases between them. Germline CDR1 reads SGHVS; CDR2 reads FQNEAQ. This CDR3 spans 18 amino acids. CDR3 DNA: TGTGCCAGCAGCTTACTTGTGCAGGGAAGGTGGGCGTTCTACGAGCAGTACTTC. It codes for CASSLLVQGRWAFYEQYF.

The chain is built from TRBV9 and TRBJ1-2; 7 bases match TRBD1. Germline trimming cut 0 bases from V and 6 bases from J; bases unmatched to any gene: 11. CDR1 and CDR2 (germline): SGDLS, YYNGEE. The CDR3 is made up of 16 amino acids. The CDR3 DNA follows: TGTGCCAGCAGCGTAGGGGGACAGCCTGATGACAATGGCTACACCTTC. Its translation: CASSVGGQPDDNGYTF.

This chain connects TRBV2 to TRBJ1-6, with D possibly TRBD1 on 5 matching bases. Per the germline V gene, CDR1 is SNHLY and CDR2 is FYNNEI. This CDR3 has 14 residues. Trimming removed 3 bases at V and 9 bases at J, with 12 bases between. Written as DNA, the CDR3 is TGTGCCAGCAGTGACCAGGGTTTGGGTTCACCCCTCCACTTT. Translating gives CASSDQGLGSPLHF.

CDR3: CASSLQGVSEQYF. The CDR3 region has the DNA TGTGCCAGCAGCCTACAGGGAGTCTCCGAGCAGTACTTC. The chain carries TRBV7-6 and TRBJ2-7; D is possibly TRBD1 (6 bases). CDR1 and CDR2 (germline): SGHVS, FNYEAQ. Trimming pared 5 bases from V and 6 bases from J, leaving 14 bases between. CDR3 size: 13 residues.

The chain's CDR3 is CASSTLGTGSSPLHF. CDR3 coding DNA: TGTGCCAGTAGCACCCTCGGGACAGGGTCCTCACCCCTCCACTTT. The rearrangement joins TRBV19 to TRBJ1-6, with 9 bases lining up with TRBD1. V lost 6 bases and J lost 10; bases outside the gene matches: 10. CDR1 is LNHDA and CDR2 is SQIVND in the germline V gene (reference sequence). The CDR3 length is 15 residues.

The chain couples TRBV5-1 to TRBJ2-5; 8 positions match TRBD2. Germline assignment: CDR1 SGHRS and CDR2 YFSETQ. V trimming: 7 bases; J trimming: 6 bases; junction bases outside the gene matches: 11. The CDR3 contains 14 residues. CDR3 amino acids: CASADESGGKTQYF. The CDR3 bases are TGCGCCAGCGCAGATGAGAGCGGGGGAAAGACCCAGTACTTC.

This clone was seen only a few times. The V and J genes are TRBV6-5 and TRBJ1-6; 7 bases fit TRBD1. Germline V gene lookup returns CDR1 MNHEY and CDR2 SVGAGI. CDR3 size: 14 residues. Unmatched junction bases numbered 3, after V lost 2 bases and J lost 8 bases. The CDR3: CASSYGDSHSPLHF. The CDR3 DNA follows: TGTGCCAGCAGTTACGGGGACAGTCATTCACCCCTCCACTTT.

J is TRBJ1-2 and V is TRBV18; tentative D call: TRBD1 (5 bases). The V end was cut by 0 bases, the J end by 3 bases, with 8 bases between. Per germline, CDR1 KGHSH and CDR2 LQKENI. This CDR3 is built from 14 residues. This chain's CDR3 is CASSPPGGDYGYTF. The CDR3 DNA follows: TGTGCCAGCTCACCACCGGGGGGGGACTATGGCTACACCTTC.

The gene calls are TRBV5-6 and TRBJ2-5; D uncertain. CDR3 length: 15 residues. Trimming stripped 3 bases from V and 1 base from J, with 13 bases between. CDR1 is SGHDT, CDR2 YYEEEE, per germline. CDR3: CASSSPRGPQETQYF. CDR3 DNA sequence: TGTGCCAGCAGCTCCCCCCGCGGCCCCCAAGAGACCCAGTACTTC. Full variable domain (remainder filled in from reference TRBV5-6 and TRBJ2-5): DAGVTQSPTHLIKTRGQQVTLRCSPKSGHDTVSWYQQALGQGPQFIFQYYEEEERQRGNFPDRFSGHQFPNYSSELNVNALLLGDSALYLCASSSPRGPQETQYFGPGTRLLVL.

The gene calls are TRBV30 and TRBJ1-6; D perhaps matches TRBD1 (5 bases). CDR3 length: 14 residues. CDR1 and CDR2 from the germline V gene are GTSNPN and SVGIG (reference sequence). V lost 3 bases, J lost 7 bases, and 13 bases lay in between. In DNA, the CDR3 is TGTGCCTGGAGAGGGGATAGACACAATTCACCCCTCCACTTT. It specifies CAWRGDRHNSPLHF.